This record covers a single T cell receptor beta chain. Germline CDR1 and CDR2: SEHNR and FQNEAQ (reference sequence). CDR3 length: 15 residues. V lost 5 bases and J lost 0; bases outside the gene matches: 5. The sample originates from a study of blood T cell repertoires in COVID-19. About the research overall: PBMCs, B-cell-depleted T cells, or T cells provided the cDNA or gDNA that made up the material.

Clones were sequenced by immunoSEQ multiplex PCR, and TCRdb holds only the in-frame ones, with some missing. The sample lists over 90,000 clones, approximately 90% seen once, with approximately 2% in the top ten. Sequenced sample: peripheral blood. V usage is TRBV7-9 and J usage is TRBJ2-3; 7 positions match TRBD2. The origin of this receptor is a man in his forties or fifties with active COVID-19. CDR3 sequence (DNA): TGTGCCAGCAGCCTGGGGGGGACTAGCACAGATACGCAGTATTTT. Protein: CASSLGGTSTDTQYF.